This T cell receptor (beta chain) originates from a study of a mutant IDH1 vaccine in newly diagnosed glioma. Time point denoted: week 35, safety follow-up. Every vaccination contained 300 ug of the mutant IDH1 20-mer peptide and was paired with topical imiquimod. Vaccinations, eight in total, occurred in weeks 1, 3, 5, 7, 11, 15, 19, 23. This clone turned up a few times. No antigen is known for it. This same CDR3 is encoded by further DNA sequences in the sample. TCRdb's copy holds only in-frame clones and misses some; the assay was immunoSEQ multiplex PCR. The data contain tens of thousands of clones, roughly 74% of them singletons. In germline, CDR1 is GTSNPN, CDR2 SVGIG (reference sequence). V was pared by 1 base and J by 0 bases, with 4 bases between. The CDR3 totals 13 residues.

The source was PBMCs, collected from a glioma patient whose treatment included an IDH1 peptide vaccine. V is TRBV30 and J is TRBJ1-5; D is uncertain. The receptor's source is a man in his fifties or sixties with glioma. CDR3 bases: TGTGCCTGGAGTGGGAATAGCAATCAGCCCCAGCATTTT. Its protein product is CAWSGNSNQPQHF.